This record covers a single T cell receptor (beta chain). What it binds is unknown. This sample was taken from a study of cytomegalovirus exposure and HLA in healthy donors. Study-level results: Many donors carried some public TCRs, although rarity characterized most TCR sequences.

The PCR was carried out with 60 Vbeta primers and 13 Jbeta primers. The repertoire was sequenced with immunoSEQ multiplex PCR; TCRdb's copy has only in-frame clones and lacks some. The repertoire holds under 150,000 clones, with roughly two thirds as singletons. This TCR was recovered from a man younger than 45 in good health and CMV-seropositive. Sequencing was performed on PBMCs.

CDR3 nucleotides: TGTGCCAGCAGTGCAACCGGGACTAGCGGAGAGACCCAGTACTTC. Its protein is CASSATGTSGETQYF. The V and J genes are TRBV6-5 and TRBJ2-5; 11 bases align to TRBD2. This CDR3 has 15 residues. Germline V CDR1 and CDR2: MNHEY, SVGAGI. With 5 bases clipped from V and 4 bases from J, the junction kept 6 bases outside the gene matches.